This T cell receptor beta chain appears in the sequencing data of a study of T cells in Graves' hyperthyroidism and ophthalmopathy. Study-wide context: Before treatment of any kind, peripheral blood was taken at initial diagnosis.

Trimming pared 5 bases from V and 3 bases from J, leaving 11 bases between. CDR1 and CDR2 from the germline V gene are WSHSY and SAAADI. The CDR3 length is 13 residues. Overall study results and limits: Model predictions of ophthalmopathy came a median approximately 6.5 months before onset.

RNA transcripts served as the template for amplifying TCR beta CDR3 regions. HTBI primers were used for first-round RT-PCR of the TCR CDR3. TCRdb ran MiXCR on the multiplex PCR reads and lists one entry per CDR3 protein. Altogether about 640,000 distinct CDR3 sequences are present, under 25% being singletons, with the ten largest covering over 30%. Of note for this clonotype: Its antigen is not known.

The chain joins TRBV10-2 to TRBJ2-7; either TRBD1 or TRBD2 may fit D (5 bases each). This TCR derives from a man aged 25-45 years with Graves' ophthalmopathy. The sample comprised blood. DNA of the CDR3: TGCGCCAGCAGTCCCGGGACGAACTACGAGCAGTACTTC. This translates into CASSPGTNYEQYF.